These 27 T cell receptor beta chains were sequenced from one sample in a study of blood T cell repertoires in COVID-19. Libraries were prepared by immunoSEQ multiplex PCR; TCRdb keeps only in-frame clonotypes and omits some of them. Of fewer than 350,000 clones listed, approximately 90% were seen once; the top ten hold approximately 4.3%. The sequenced sample was peripheral blood. The receptors derive from a man aged 35 to 55 with acute or convalescent COVID-19.

The genes are TRBV6-4 and TRBJ1-2, with 9 bases that match TRBD1. The germline gives CDR1 MRHNA, CDR2 SNTAGT. This CDR3 has 17 residues. V trimming: 7 bases; J trimming: 8 bases; junction bases outside the gene matches: 20. The CDR3 region is CASTPGTGTSSFGGYTF. CDR3 coding DNA: TGTGCCAGCACCCCCGGGACAGGGACTTCCTCGTTCGGGGGCTACACCTTC.

The chain joins TRBV10-1 to TRBJ2-1, with D perhaps TRBD1 (6 bases). Germline-derived CDR1 and CDR2 are WNHNN and SYGVQD (reference sequence). The CDR3 totals 13 residues. V gave up 7 bases and J gave up 8 bases, with 15 bases separating them. The DNA for the CDR3 is TGCGCCAGCACCGACCGGAAGGGGGATGAGCAGTTCTTC. Translation: CASTDRKGDEQFF.

The genes are TRBV7-6 and TRBJ1-1, with TRBD1 identical over 7 bases. J was trimmed by 4 bases and V by 1 base; bases with no gene match: 0. Germline V gives CDR1 SGHVS, CDR2 FNYEAQ. The CDR3 sequence is 13 residues long. The DNA of the CDR3 is TGTGCCAGCAGCTTAGACAGGGGCACTGAAGCTTTCTTT. Translated, it gives CASSLDRGTEAFF.

The chain uses TRBV10-1 and TRBJ2-2, with D possibly TRBD1 on 5 matching bases. In germline, CDR1 is WNHNN, CDR2 SYGVQD (reference sequence). The ends were cut back, 8 bases at V and 6 bases at J, with 10 bases in the middle. There are 12 residues in the CDR3. DNA of the CDR3: TGCGCCAGCCTAAGGGGATCCGGGGAGCTGTTTTTT. This sequence encodes CASLRGSGELFF.

The genes are TRBV7-9 and TRBJ2-6; TRBD2 might be the D (6 bases). Trimming shortened V by 5 bases and J by 6 bases, and 14 bases separated the two germline ends. Germline lookup yields CDR1 SEHNR and CDR2 FQNEAQ (reference sequence). This CDR3 spans 15 amino acids. The CDR3, as DNA: TGTGCCAGCAGCGAAGGGACTGCCAAGGCCAACGTCCTGACTTTC. It is translated as CASSEGTAKANVLTF.

This clone was counted only a few times. V is TRBV6-5 and J is TRBJ1-2; 11 bases are shared with TRBD1. Germline CDR1 is MNHEY and CDR2 is SVGAGI. The ends lost 8 bases at V and 8 bases at J; junction bases unmatched: 13. This CDR3 spans 15 amino acids. The CDR3: CASWNPGQGARGYTF. Here the CDR3 DNA reads TGTGCCAGCTGGAACCCCGGACAGGGGGCGCGGGGCTACACCTTC.

The J gene is TRBJ2-7, the V gene TRBV5-1; D may be TRBD2 (7 bases). The CDR3 covers 16 residues. Trimming took off 0 bases at V and 2 bases at J, with 15 bases between the two ends. The V gene's germline CDR1 is SGHRS and CDR2 YFSETQ. The CDR3 coding sequence is TGCGCCAGCAGCTTGGTCTCGGCGGGGGCACCCTACGAGCAGTACTTC. It codes for CASSLVSAGAPYEQYF.

V and J are TRBV6-5 and TRBJ2-3; 7 bases match TRBD1. The CDR3 has 14 residues. Germline-derived CDR1 and CDR2 are MNHEY and SVGAGI. J lost 2 bases, V lost 4 bases, and 3 bases had no gene match. CDR3 in DNA: TGTGCCAGCAGTTGGGACAGACACACAGATACGCAGTATTTT. This translates into CASSWDRHTDTQYF.

CDR3 sequence: CSVEGERGGTDTQYF. The CDR3 nucleotides are TGCAGCGTTGAAGGAGAGCGGGGGGGCACAGATACGCAGTATTTT. The chain combines TRBV29-1 with TRBJ2-3, with TRBD2 identical over 9 bases. CDR1 SQVTM and CDR2 ANQGSEA come from the germline V gene. This CDR3 is 15 amino acids long. The junction had 3 bases not matched to a gene; V was cut back by 1 base and J by 1 base.

The V gene is TRBV20-1, the J gene TRBJ2-1; TRBD1 aligns across 7 bases. The CDR3 is 11 residues long. Trimming took 6 bases from V and 9 from J; bases not matched to a gene: 5. Germline V gene lookup returns CDR1 DFQATT and CDR2 SNEGSKA (reference sequence). The CDR3 region is CSALTGIEQFF. CDR3 sequence (DNA): TGCAGTGCCCTGACAGGGATTGAGCAGTTCTTC.

This rearrangement joins TRBV19 to TRBJ1-3; no firm D call. CDR1 is LNHDA, CDR2 SQIVND, per germline (reference sequence). The V end lost 0 bases, the J end lost 4 bases, and 10 bases lay between the germline ends. The CDR3 totals 15 residues. This CDR3 is CASSIEAESGNTIYF. The CDR3 coding sequence is TGTGCCAGTAGTATAGAGGCGGAGTCCGGAAACACCATATATTTT.

The chain recombines TRBV19 with TRBJ1-5, with no clear D. Germline lookup yields CDR1 LNHDA and CDR2 SQIVND (reference sequence). The CDR3 length is 19 residues. The V and J ends lost 1 base and 0 bases respectively, with 19 bases between them. The CDR3 DNA is TGTGCCAGTAGTATAGCGTACAGCATCCCTTTTCTTAGCAATCAGCCCCAGCATTTT. Protein sequence: CASSIAYSIPFLSNQPQHF.

The V call is TRBV5-1, the J call TRBJ2-1, with D perhaps TRBD2 (5 bases). The CDR3 contains 15 residues. V was clipped by 3 bases and J by 1 base, with 11 bases between them. Germline loops: CDR1 SGHRS, CDR2 YFSETQ. The CDR3 sequence: CASSSDGVSYNEQFF. CDR3 DNA sequence: TGCGCCAGCAGCTCGGACGGGGTTTCCTACAATGAGCAGTTCTTC.

The chain links TRBV7-8 to TRBJ2-7; D call uncertain. Trimming shortened V by 7 bases and J by 1 base, and 14 bases separated the two germline ends. This CDR3 is built from 14 residues. Germline-derived CDR1 and CDR2 are SGHVS and FQNEAQ. The CDR3 reads CASTPFSYSYEQYF. The CDR3 DNA reads TGTGCCAGCACCCCATTCTCCTATTCCTACGAGCAGTACTTC.

The chain uses TRBV6-5 and TRBJ2-1; 7 bases align to TRBD1. CDR1 MNHEY and CDR2 SVGAGI come from the germline V gene. V lost 7 bases to trimming and J lost 5 bases; unmatched junction nucleotides: 8. The CDR3 has 14 amino acids. CDR3 sequence: CASKTRTGNNEQFF. CDR3 in DNA: TGTGCCAGCAAGACAAGGACAGGAAACAATGAGCAGTTCTTC.

This clone has just one count. V and J are TRBV9 and TRBJ2-2; no firm D call. The length of the CDR3 is 13 residues. The V end lost 4 bases, the J end lost 6 bases, and 10 bases lay between the germline ends. In germline, CDR1 is SGDLS, CDR2 YYNGEE. Here the CDR3 DNA reads TGTGCCAGCAGCCTCACAGTGCCCGGGGAGCTGTTTTTT. Translated: CASSLTVPGELFF. Full variable domain (rest looked up from reference TRBV9 and TRBJ2-2): DSGVTQTPKHLITATGQRVTLRCSPRSGDLSVYWYQQSLDQGLQFLIQYYNGEERAKGNILERFSAQQFPDLHSELNLSSLELGDSALYFCASSLTVPGELFFGEGSRLTVL.

The CDR3 DNA is TGTGCCAGCAGTGAGGGCGGAGGGGCCTACGAGCAGTACTTC. Amino acid sequence: CASSEGGGAYEQYF. V gene TRBV2 combines with J gene TRBJ2-7, with TRBD2 as a possible D gene (6 bases). The CDR3 contains 14 residues. The germline CDR1 and CDR2 sequences are SNHLY and FYNNEI. V lost 3 bases and J lost 2, with 11 bases in between.

This clone was seen a single time. The chain joins TRBV19 to TRBJ1-2; a weak D match, TRBD1 (6 bases). Germline assignment: CDR1 LNHDA and CDR2 SQIVND (reference sequence). V lost 7 bases to trimming and J lost 7 bases, with 13 bases between them. CDR3 size: 12 residues. This CDR3 reads CASTDRQSGYTF. The CDR3 DNA reads TGTGCCAGTACTGACAGGCAGAGTGGCTACACCTTC.

The rearrangement uses TRBV19 and TRBJ1-1, with unresolved D. The CDR3 consists of 13 residues. Germline CDR1 LNHDA, CDR2 SQIVND (reference sequence). V lost 5 bases to trimming and J lost 1 base, with 8 bases between them. CDR3 sequence reads: CASSGSANTEAFF. The DNA for the CDR3 is TGTGCCAGTAGTGGCTCCGCGAACACTGAAGCTTTCTTT.

This clone came up a few times. The chain is built from TRBV18 and TRBJ1-5; no definite D call. Trimming took off 6 bases at V and 4 bases at J, with 19 bases between the two ends. CDR1 KGHSH and CDR2 LQKENI come from the germline V gene. This CDR3 has 16 amino acids. In DNA form, the CDR3 reads TGTGCCAGCTCCCTCACGGGGTCGGACCAAAATCAGCCCCAGCATTTT. Translating gives CASSLTGSDQNQPQHF. Full variable domain (outside the CDR3, taken from reference TRBV18 and TRBJ1-5): NAGVMQNPRHLVRRRGQEARLRCSPMKGHSHVYWYRQLPEEGLKFMVYLQKENIIDESGMPKERFSAEFPKEGPSILRIQQVVRGDSAAYFCASSLTGSDQNQPQHFGDGTRLSIL.

The chain combines TRBV11-2 with TRBJ2-2; 7 positions agree with TRBD1. The CDR3 consists of 16 residues. Unmatched junction bases numbered 6, after V lost 1 base and J lost 4 bases. Germline CDR1 is SGHAT and CDR2 is FQNNGV. The CDR3 loop reads CASSLVNRGLTGELFF. In DNA form, the CDR3 reads TGTGCCAGCAGCTTAGTAAACAGGGGCCTCACCGGGGAGCTGTTTTTT.

This chain connects TRBV6-6 to TRBJ2-7; the match to TRBD2 covers 8 bases. After removal of 8 bases from V and 4 bases from J, the junction contained 13 bases not matched to a gene. The germline gives CDR1 MNHNY, CDR2 SVGAGI (reference sequence). The CDR3 is 15 amino acids. This chain's CDR3 is CASAETTGGEYEQYF. The DNA for the CDR3 is TGTGCCAGCGCCGAAACTACCGGGGGGGAATACGAGCAGTACTTC.

The chain combines TRBV5-1 with TRBJ2-7; 8 bases are shared with TRBD1. The length of the CDR3 is 16 residues. CDR1 and CDR2 from the germline V gene are SGHRS and YFSETQ. Trimming took 0 bases from V and 2 from J; bases not matched to a gene: 7. The CDR3 region is CASSLEPGQVTYEQYF. CDR3 nucleotide sequence: TGCGCCAGCAGCTTGGAACCGGGACAGGTAACCTACGAGCAGTACTTC. The complete variable domain, with remaining parts taken from reference TRBV5-1 and TRBJ2-7, reads KAGVTQTPRYLIKTRGQQVTLSCSPISGHRSVSWYQQTPGQGLQFLFEYFSETQRNKGNFPGRFSGRQFSNSRSEMNVSTLELGDSALYLCASSLEPGQVTYEQYFGPGTRLTVT.

J is TRBJ1-4 and V is TRBV6-5; no clear D. The V gene lost 4 bases and the J gene lost 1 base, with 7 bases spanning the gap. This CDR3 is built from 14 residues. Germline CDR1 reads MNHEY; CDR2 reads SVGAGI. CDR3 coding DNA: TGTGCCAGCAGTTTGTACAGAACTAATGAAAAACTGTTTTTT. This encodes CASSLYRTNEKLFF.

This clone was picked up a small number of times. The chain couples TRBV18 to TRBJ1-2; 8 nucleotides align to TRBD1. CDR1 is KGHSH and CDR2 is LQKENI in the germline V gene. This CDR3 has 17 amino acids. V shed 3 bases, J shed 0 bases, and the junction held 9 bases outside the gene matches. Written as DNA, the CDR3 is TGTGCCAGCTCACCCGGACAGGGAGAAATATCTAACTATGGCTACACCTTC. Its translation is CASSPGQGEISNYGYTF.

The gene calls are TRBV12-5 and TRBJ1-2; 11 bases align to TRBD1. The CDR3 covers 15 residues. Germline V gene lookup returns CDR1 LGHNT and CDR2 FRNRAP. V gave up 7 bases and J gave up 2 bases; unmatched junction bases: 6. CDR3 in amino acids: CASVVRTGGNYGYTF. The CDR3 nucleotides are TGTGCTAGTGTAGTACGGACAGGGGGCAACTATGGCTACACCTTC.

The chain carries TRBV27 and TRBJ2-1; D may be TRBD2 (6 bases). This CDR3 is built from 15 residues. The V gene lost 5 bases and the J gene lost 7 bases, with 18 bases spanning the gap. Germline V gene lookup returns CDR1 MNHEY and CDR2 SMNVEV (reference sequence). Written as DNA, the CDR3 is TGTGCCAGCAGTCAGTTAGGGACTCTGGAGAATGAGCAGTTCTTC. It is translated as CASSQLGTLENEQFF.